This T cell receptor (beta chain) stems from a study of cytomegalovirus exposure and HLA in healthy donors. Study-wide points: Associated with HLA alleles at 0.05 false discovery rate in a later analysis were about 17,000 TCR beta sequences.

On this clone itself: The antigen remains unidentified.

A multiplex PCR was run with 60 Vbeta primers and 13 Jbeta primers. Assay used: immunoSEQ multiplex PCR; TCRdb lists only in-frame clones, some missing. The sample lists under 200,000 clones; 55% to 70% were seen once. CDR1 and CDR2 (germline): MNHNS, SASEGT. V gave up 11 bases and J gave up 0 bases; unmatched junction bases: 12. The CDR3 has 15 residues. The TCR comes from a woman aged 40 to 50 in good health and CMV-seropositive. Sequences were obtained from PBMCs. The genes are TRBV6-1 and TRBJ2-7, with TRBD1 matching 8 bases. For the CDR3, the DNA is TGTGCCGCCCGGGACAGGTTCCCTTCCTCCTACGAGCAGTACTTC. It codes for CAARDRFPSSYEQYF.